Below, 2 T cell receptor beta chains from the same sample are listed, as sequenced in a study of T cells in Graves' hyperthyroidism and ophthalmopathy. Researchers amplified the TCR beta CDR3 regions from RNA transcripts. With the HTBI primer set, the TCR CDR3 went through a first round of RT-PCR. TCRdb fed the multiplex PCR reads into MiXCR, producing one record per CDR3 protein. The table shows about 710,000 distinct CDR3 sequences, with about a sixth occurring only once. Sequenced sample: blood. These receptors originate from a man between 18 and 29 years old with Graves' hyperthyroidism.

The sample holds many counts of this clonotype. The chain links TRBV20-1 to TRBJ2-1; 11 nucleotides match TRBD2. Germline CDR1 DFQATT, CDR2 SNEGSKA (reference sequence). The J segment lost 4 bases and the V segment lost 6 bases, leaving 8 bases of the junction unmatched. The CDR3 extends over 15 amino acids. CDR3 coding DNA: TGCAGTGCGACTCTAGCGGGAGGAGGGTACAATGAGCAGTTCTTC. It is translated as CSATLAGGGYNEQFF.

This clonotype appeared many times. The chain couples TRBV28 to TRBJ2-7, with 14 positions matching TRBD2. CDR3 length: 14 amino acids. Trimming at V came to 6 bases and at J to 6 bases, leaving 4 bases not matched to a gene. The V gene's germline CDR1 is MDHEN and CDR2 SYDVKM. The CDR3: CASSGLAGGAEQYF. Here the CDR3 DNA reads TGTGCCAGCAGCGGACTAGCGGGAGGCGCCGAGCAGTACTTC.